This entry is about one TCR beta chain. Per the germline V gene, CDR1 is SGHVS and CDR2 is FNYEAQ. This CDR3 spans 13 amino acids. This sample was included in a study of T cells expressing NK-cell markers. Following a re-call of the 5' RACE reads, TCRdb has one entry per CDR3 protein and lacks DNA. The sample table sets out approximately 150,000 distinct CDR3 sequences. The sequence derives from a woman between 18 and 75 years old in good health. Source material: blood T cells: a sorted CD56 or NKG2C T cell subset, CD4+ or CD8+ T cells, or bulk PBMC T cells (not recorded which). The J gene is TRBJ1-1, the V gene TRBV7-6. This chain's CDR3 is CASSFGRYTEAFF.